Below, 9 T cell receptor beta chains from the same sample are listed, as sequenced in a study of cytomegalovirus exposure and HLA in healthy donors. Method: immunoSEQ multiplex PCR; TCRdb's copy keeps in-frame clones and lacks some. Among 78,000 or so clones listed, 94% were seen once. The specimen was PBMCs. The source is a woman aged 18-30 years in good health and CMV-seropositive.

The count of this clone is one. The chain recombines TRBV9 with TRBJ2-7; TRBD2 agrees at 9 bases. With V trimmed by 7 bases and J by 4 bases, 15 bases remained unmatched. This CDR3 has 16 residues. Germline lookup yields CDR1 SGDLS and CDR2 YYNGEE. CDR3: CASSHSLAGGDYEQYF. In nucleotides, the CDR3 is TGTGCCAGCTCACATTCACTAGCGGGCGGGGATTACGAGCAGTACTTC.

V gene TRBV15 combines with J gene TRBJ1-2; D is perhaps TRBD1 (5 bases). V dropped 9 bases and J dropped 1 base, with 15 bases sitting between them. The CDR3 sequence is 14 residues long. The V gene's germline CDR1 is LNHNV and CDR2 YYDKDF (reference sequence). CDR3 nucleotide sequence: TGTGCCACTGCGACCGGAAGGGGTAACTATGGCTACACCTTC. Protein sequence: CATATGRGNYGYTF. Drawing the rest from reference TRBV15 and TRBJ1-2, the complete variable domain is DAMVIQNPRYQVTQFGKPVTLSCSQTLNHNVMYWYQQKSSQAPKLLFHYYDKDFNNEADTPDNFQSRRPNTSFCFLDIRSPGLGDTAMYLCATATGRGNYGYTFGSGTRLTVV.

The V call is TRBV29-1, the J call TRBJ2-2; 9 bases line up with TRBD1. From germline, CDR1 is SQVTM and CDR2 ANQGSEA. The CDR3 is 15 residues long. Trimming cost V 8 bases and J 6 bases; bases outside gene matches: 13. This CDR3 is CSTHLPGQGSGELFF. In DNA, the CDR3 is TGCAGCACTCATCTACCGGGACAGGGATCCGGGGAGCTGTTTTTT.

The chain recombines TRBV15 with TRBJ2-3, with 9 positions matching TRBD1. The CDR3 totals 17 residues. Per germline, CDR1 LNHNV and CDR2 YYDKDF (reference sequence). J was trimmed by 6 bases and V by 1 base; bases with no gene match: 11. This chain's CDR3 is CATSRATGQGIRDTQYF. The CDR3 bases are TGTGCCACCAGCAGAGCGACGGGACAGGGAATTAGGGATACGCAGTATTTT. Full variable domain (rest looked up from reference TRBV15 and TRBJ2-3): DAMVIQNPRYQVTQFGKPVTLSCSQTLNHNVMYWYQQKSSQAPKLLFHYYDKDFNNEADTPDNFQSRRPNTSFCFLDIRSPGLGDTAMYLCATSRATGQGIRDTQYFGPGTRLTVL.

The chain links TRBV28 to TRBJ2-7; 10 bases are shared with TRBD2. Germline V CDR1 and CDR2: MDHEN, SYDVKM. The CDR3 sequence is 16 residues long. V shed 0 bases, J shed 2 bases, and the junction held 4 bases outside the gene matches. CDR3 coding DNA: TGTGCCAGCAGTTTATGGCGGACTAGCGGAACCTACGAGCAGTACTTC. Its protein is CASSLWRTSGTYEQYF.

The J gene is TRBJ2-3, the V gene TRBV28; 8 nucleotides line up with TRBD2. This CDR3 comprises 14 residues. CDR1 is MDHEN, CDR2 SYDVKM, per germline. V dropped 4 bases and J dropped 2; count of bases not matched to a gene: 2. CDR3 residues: CASSSSGHTDTQYF. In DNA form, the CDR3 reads TGTGCCAGCAGTTCTAGCGGGCACACAGATACGCAGTATTTT.

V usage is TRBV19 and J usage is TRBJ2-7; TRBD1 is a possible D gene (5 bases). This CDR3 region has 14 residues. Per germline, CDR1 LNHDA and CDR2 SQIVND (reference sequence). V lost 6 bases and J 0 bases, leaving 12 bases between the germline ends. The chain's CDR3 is CASRAGPGSYEQYF. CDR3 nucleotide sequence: TGTGCCAGTAGGGCAGGGCCGGGCTCCTACGAGCAGTACTTC.

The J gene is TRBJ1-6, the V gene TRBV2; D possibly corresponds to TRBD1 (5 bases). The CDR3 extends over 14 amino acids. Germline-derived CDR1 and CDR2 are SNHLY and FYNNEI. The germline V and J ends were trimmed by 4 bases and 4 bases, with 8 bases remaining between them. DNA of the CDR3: TGTGCCAGCAGTGTAGGGGCTTATAATTCACCCCTCCACTTT. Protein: CASSVGAYNSPLHF.

CDR3 sequence: CASSLRLAGAYNEQFF. In DNA, the CDR3 is TGTGCCAGCAGTTTACGGCTAGCGGGGGCCTACAATGAGCAGTTCTTC. V is TRBV27 and J is TRBJ2-1; 10 positions agree with TRBD2. Germline trimming cut 2 bases from V and 2 bases from J; bases unmatched to any gene: 3. From germline, CDR1 is MNHEY and CDR2 SMNVEV (reference sequence). The CDR3 covers 16 residues.